This TCR beta chain was identified during a study of T cell repertoires in cytomegalovirus infection. Study-level findings and limits: HLA-C-restricted CMV-specific TCR beta clonotypes were dominant in the ex vivo response. Using cumulative public TCR beta family frequency, the authors identified those who carried CMV together with the relevant HLA.

TCRdb reanalysed the reads using MiXCR and keeps one entry per CDR3 protein. The sample contains more than 350,000 distinct CDR3 sequences, approximately 33% of which appear only once. V was shortened by 0 bases and J by 5 bases, with 8 bases between the two germline ends. The CDR3 contains 14 residues. The germline V gene encodes CDR1 MNHEY and CDR2 SVGAGI. This clonotype was seen more than once but under ten times. What it binds is unknown. Sample: PBMCs. This TCR came from a human donor in good health (CMV status not recorded). Some clones in this sample may be carry-over from other donors' samples. The chain couples TRBV6-5 to TRBJ2-1; D gene ambiguous. CDR3 sequence: CASSYSSSNNEQFF. CDR3 bases: TGTGCCAGCAGTTACTCGAGCAGTAACAATGAGCAGTTCTTC.